This TCR beta chain was sequenced during a study of OX40 agonist ivuxolimab in advanced cancers. In the study overall: The patients' treatment was ivuxolimab, an agonistic anti-OX40 (CD134) antibody. The study enrolled dose-escalation patients with hepatocellular carcinoma, melanoma, renal cell or head and neck cancer. Among those enrolled, mean age was about 60 years (range roughly 23 to 90) and roughly 84% were male.

There are a few counts of this clone. Antigen specificity is unknown. TCRdb's table, derived via immunoSEQ multiplex PCR, lists solely in-frame clones and lacks some. Among tens of thousands of clones listed, 80% to 85% were seen once. The CDR3 is made up of 13 amino acids. Germline CDR1 GTSNPN, CDR2 SVGIG (reference sequence). V shed 8 bases, J shed 6 bases, and the junction held 10 bases outside the gene matches. Overall study findings and caveats: Still undetermined is the antigen specificity of the expanded peripheral T cells.

The chain combines TRBV30 with TRBJ2-7; 10 bases align to TRBD1. The clonotype originates from an adult with an advanced solid tumor such as melanoma, head and neck, liver or kidney cancer. The source material was CD4+ or CD8+ T cells sorted from blood, sampled in a trial of the OX40 agonist ivuxolimab. The CDR3 nucleotides are TGTGCCCGCAAGGGGACAGGGGACGGCGAGCAGTACTTC. Amino acids: CARKGTGDGEQYF.